Following are 32 T cell receptor beta chains from one sample sequenced in a study of OX40 agonist ivuxolimab in advanced cancers. Sequencing used immunoSEQ multiplex PCR; TCRdb keeps in-frame clones, though not all of them. The sample has 40,000 or so clones; about 93% are singletons. Source: CD4+ or CD8+ T cells sorted from blood, taken in a trial of the OX40 agonist ivuxolimab. The receptors stem from an adult with an advanced solid tumor such as melanoma, head and neck, liver or kidney cancer.

Comments on this clone: A junction boundary mismatches the germline segment, possibly from a read error. Other DNA sequences in the sample encode the same CDR3. V gene TRBV7-2 combines with J gene TRBJ2-7; 7 bases align to TRBD2. CDR3 length: 14 amino acids. Looked up from germline, CDR1 is SGHTA and CDR2 is FQGNSA. CDR3 in amino acids: CASSSTGGGGEQYF. CDR3 DNA: TGTGCCAGCAGCTCAACGGGAGGTGGCGGCGAGCAGTATTTC.

The rearrangement uses TRBV7-6 and TRBJ2-2, with no clear D. The CDR3 spans 14 residues. Trimming removed 4 bases from V and 0 bases from J, with 6 bases in between. Per germline, CDR1 SGHVS and CDR2 FNYEAQ. CDR3 sequence: CASSSIANTGELFF. The CDR3 coding sequence is TGTGCCAGCAGCTCTATAGCGAACACCGGGGAGCTGTTTTTT. Filled out from reference TRBV7-6 and TRBJ2-2, the complete variable domain reads GAGVSQSPRYKVTKRGQDVALRCDPISGHVSLYWYRQALGQGPEFLTYFNYEAQQDKSGLPNDRFSAERPEGSISTLTIQRTEQRDSAMYRCASSSIANTGELFFGEGSRLTVL.

In regard to this clone: Other DNA sequences within the sample encode an identical CDR3. J is TRBJ1-2 and V is TRBV14, with D unclear. The V gene's germline CDR1 is SGHDN and CDR2 FVKESK. The CDR3 sequence is 15 residues long. Trimming left V 3 bases short and J 2 bases short, with 13 bases between. This CDR3 is CASSQGRLSNYGYTF. CDR3 DNA sequence: TGTGCCAGCAGCCAGGGCAGGCTTTCAAACTATGGCTACACCTTC.

This chain connects TRBV7-9 to TRBJ2-7; D possibly corresponds to TRBD1 (5 bases). Per the germline V gene, CDR1 is SEHNR and CDR2 is FQNEAQ (reference sequence). Trimming took off 5 bases at V and 1 base at J, with 9 bases between the two ends. The CDR3 contains 13 residues. CDR3 amino acids: CASSRTPSYEQYF. The CDR3 DNA follows: TGTGCCAGCAGCCGGACACCTTCCTACGAGCAGTACTTC.

V is TRBV27 and J is TRBJ2-7; the D call may be TRBD1 or TRBD2 (6 bases each). Germline V gene lookup returns CDR1 MNHEY and CDR2 SMNVEV (reference sequence). V lost 5 bases and J 3 bases, leaving 20 bases between the germline ends. The CDR3 runs 16 residues. Here the CDR3 reads CASSRQVEGIYYEQYF. The DNA for the CDR3 is TGTGCCAGCAGTCGACAGGTGGAGGGCATCTACTACGAGCAGTACTTC.

This CDR3 reads CASSLSGTDYGYTF. CDR3 DNA: TGTGCCAGCAGCTTATCAGGGACAGATTATGGCTACACCTTC. The chain combines TRBV7-8 with TRBJ1-2, with 7 bases aligning to TRBD1. The CDR3 covers 14 residues. V lost 2 bases, J lost 5 bases, and 5 bases stayed unmatched. Germline values: CDR1 SGHVS, CDR2 FQNEAQ.

The chain has TRBV15 and TRBJ1-2; no clear D. Looked up from germline, CDR1 is LNHNV and CDR2 is YYDKDF (reference sequence). Trimming pared 2 bases from V and 3 bases from J, leaving 16 bases between. The CDR3 contains 16 residues. In DNA, the CDR3 is TGTGCCACCAGCAGACCAAAGGTGGATGTAGACTATGGCTACACCTTC. Its translation: CATSRPKVDVDYGYTF. Full variable domain (remainder filled in from reference TRBV15 and TRBJ1-2): DAMVIQNPRYQVTQFGKPVTLSCSQTLNHNVMYWYQQKSSQAPKLLFHYYDKDFNNEADTPDNFQSRRPNTSFCFLDIRSPGLGDTAMYLCATSRPKVDVDYGYTFGSGTRLTVV.

This clone has just one count. The J gene is TRBJ2-7, the V gene TRBV27; D ambiguous. CDR1 and CDR2 from the germline V gene are MNHEY and SMNVEV (reference sequence). Trimming took off 2 bases at V and 0 bases at J, with 11 bases between the two ends. The CDR3 has 15 amino acids. CDR3 in amino acids: CASSLVAEGSYEQYF. CDR3 in DNA: TGTGCCAGCAGTTTAGTCGCGGAAGGCTCCTACGAGCAGTACTTC.

The genes are TRBV6-4 and TRBJ2-3; no clear D gene. Trimming left V 0 bases short and J 4 bases short, with 8 bases between. From germline, CDR1 is MRHNA and CDR2 SNTAGT. The CDR3 sequence is 14 residues long. Written as DNA, the CDR3 is TGTGCCAGCAGTGACTCCGGCGGCTCAGATACGCAGTATTTT. This translates into CASSDSGGSDTQYF.

This clone occurred once. The gene calls are TRBV5-1 and TRBJ2-7, with no clear D. This CDR3 region has 13 residues. Trimming removed 0 bases at V and 1 base at J, with 5 bases between. The germline CDR1 and CDR2 sequences are SGHRS and YFSETQ. The CDR3 sequence is CASSLATSYEQYF. CDR3 in DNA: TGCGCCAGCAGCTTGGCGACTTCCTACGAGCAGTACTTC.

This rearrangement joins TRBV11-2 to TRBJ2-7; 11 nucleotides align to TRBD1. This CDR3 has 15 residues. Germline V CDR1 and CDR2: SGHAT, FQNNGV. V was clipped by 3 bases and J by 3 bases; unmatched bases: 4. The CDR3 loop reads CASSFVDRGLYEQYF. The CDR3, as DNA: TGTGCCAGCAGCTTCGTGGACAGGGGGCTCTACGAGCAGTACTTC. The full variable domain, its missing parts supplied by reference TRBV11-2 and TRBJ2-7, is EAGVAQSPRYKIIEKRQSVAFWCNPISGHATLYWYQQILGQGPKLLIQFQNNGVVDDSQLPKDRFSAERLKGVDSTLKIQPAKLEDSAVYLCASSFVDRGLYEQYFGPGTRLTVT.

The rearrangement uses TRBV10-3 and TRBJ2-7, with 8 bases identical to TRBD1. Germline assignment: CDR1 ENHRY and CDR2 SYGVKD. The ends lost 4 bases at V and 4 bases at J; junction bases unmatched: 12. The CDR3 has 16 residues. The CDR3 DNA is TGTGCCATCAGTGGTGACCGGGACAGGATAGCGTACGAGCAGTACTTC. This sequence encodes CAISGDRDRIAYEQYF.

V is TRBV18 and J is TRBJ2-1; D call uncertain. Trimming took 2 bases from V and 6 from J, leaving 8 bases between them. CDR3 length: 13 amino acids. Germline CDR1 is KGHSH and CDR2 is LQKENI. The CDR3, as DNA: TGTGCCAGCTCACCAGTTCAGGCCAATGAGCAGTTCTTC. Its protein product is CASSPVQANEQFF.

The chain has TRBV6-5 and TRBJ2-1; 10 positions agree with TRBD2. Unmatched junction bases numbered 9, after V lost 4 bases and J lost 6 bases. CDR1 MNHEY and CDR2 SVGAGI come from the germline V gene. This CDR3 is built from 16 residues. The chain's CDR3 is CASSSYKREGFNEQFF. The CDR3 DNA is TGTGCCAGCAGTTCCTATAAGCGGGAGGGCTTCAATGAGCAGTTCTTC.

This sequence joins TRBV5-1 and TRBJ1-5, with TRBD1 identical over 11 bases. In germline, CDR1 is SGHRS, CDR2 YFSETQ. J was trimmed by 5 bases and V by 0 bases; bases with no gene match: 4. The CDR3 length is 16 residues. For the CDR3, the DNA is TGCGCCAGCAGCTTGGGGACAGGGGGCAAAGATCAGCCCCAGCATTTT. The encoded protein is CASSLGTGGKDQPQHF.

The rearrangement uses TRBV6-1 and TRBJ2-7; D is uncertain. This CDR3 has 14 amino acids. CDR1 MNHNS and CDR2 SASEGT come from the germline V gene. Trimming shortened V by 3 bases and J by 2 bases, and 11 bases separated the two germline ends. CDR3 nucleotide sequence: TGTGCCAGCAGTGAGTCCGGCGGAACCTACGAGCAGTACTTC. Translating it yields CASSESGGTYEQYF.

This chain uses TRBV19 with TRBJ2-7, with D uncertain. Trimming left V 8 bases short and J 0 bases short, with 11 bases between. The germline V gene encodes CDR1 LNHDA and CDR2 SQIVND (reference sequence). The CDR3 covers 13 residues. CDR3 nucleotide sequence: TGTGCCAGTGGTCCAGGTACCTCCTACGAGCAGTACTTC. Translation gives CASGPGTSYEQYF.

The chain joins TRBV7-9 to TRBJ2-1; 10 nucleotides align to TRBD2. V was pared by 7 bases and J by 8 bases, with 2 bases of the junction left unmatched. Germline CDR1 and CDR2: SEHNR and FQNEAQ (reference sequence). CDR3 size: 12 residues. CDR3 nucleotides: TGTGCCAGCACCCTAGCGGGAGATGAGCAGTTCTTC. It translates to CASTLAGDEQFF.

This sequence joins TRBV9 and TRBJ1-1, with TRBD1 matching 9 bases. CDR1 and CDR2 from the germline V gene are SGDLS and YYNGEE. J lost 3 bases, V lost 3 bases, and 6 bases had no gene match. The CDR3 loop spans 15 amino acids. In DNA form, the CDR3 reads TGTGCCAGCAGCGCACAACAGGGGGCGGACACTGAAGCTTTCTTT. Protein sequence: CASSAQQGADTEAFF.

The rearrangement links TRBV7-8 to TRBJ2-3; 8 positions match TRBD2. In germline, CDR1 is SGHVS, CDR2 FQNEAQ. Trimming at V came to 5 bases and at J to 2 bases, leaving 12 bases not matched to a gene. The CDR3 is made up of 17 amino acids. The CDR3 DNA is TGTGCCAGCAGCGCTCGACTAGCGCTCGACCTCACAGATACGCAGTATTTT. This codes for CASSARLALDLTDTQYF.

The gene calls are TRBV11-3 and TRBJ2-7; 10 bases line up with TRBD2. V lost 0 bases, J lost 4 bases, and 3 bases stayed unmatched. This CDR3 comprises 15 residues. CDR1 and CDR2 from the germline V gene are SGHNT and YENEEA. The CDR3: CASSLDASGSYEQYF. The CDR3 DNA follows: TGTGCCAGCAGCTTAGACGCTAGCGGGAGTTACGAGCAGTACTTC.

This clone was seen just once. The genes are TRBV23-1 and TRBJ2-7; TRBD1 or TRBD2 may be the D gene (6 bases each). TRBV23-1 falls under the ORF class, with uncertain function. Trimming left V 3 bases short and J 0 bases short, with 12 bases between. CDR3 length equals 15 residues. This CDR3 is CASSHGGHSSYEQYF. CDR3 bases: TGCGCCAGCAGTCATGGGGGGCATAGCTCCTACGAGCAGTACTTC.

This rearrangement joins TRBV7-9 to TRBJ2-1; D gene uncertain. This CDR3 is 12 amino acids long. With 7 bases removed from V and 9 bases from J, the gap between germline ends came to 13 bases. Per the germline V gene, CDR1 is SEHNR and CDR2 is FQNEAQ (reference sequence). CDR3 in DNA: TGTGCCAGCATCTACGGGTGGGGTGAGCAGTTCTTC. Translated, it gives CASIYGWGEQFF.

The chain joins TRBV6-4 to TRBJ2-7; D is unresolved. V was shortened by 3 bases and J by 6 bases, with 15 bases between the two germline ends. CDR3 length: 14 amino acids. CDR1 and CDR2 (germline): MRHNA, SNTAGT. The CDR3 sequence is CASSEGSRGSEQYF. For the CDR3, the DNA is TGTGCCAGCAGTGAAGGTAGCCGTGGAAGCGAGCAGTACTTC.

The gene calls are TRBV10-1 and TRBJ2-7; possibly TRBD2 for D (6 bases). This CDR3 contains 11 residues. V lost 8 bases to trimming and J lost 9 bases, with 14 bases between them. Germline assignment: CDR1 WNHNN and CDR2 SYGVQD (reference sequence). CDR3 DNA sequence: TGCGCCAGCGGGGGAGGAAGAGGGCAGTACTTC. Amino acid sequence: CASGGGRGQYF.

The chain is built from TRBV11-2 and TRBJ2-7; D is unresolved. CDR3 length: 12 residues. The germline gives CDR1 SGHAT, CDR2 FQNNGV. V was pared by 3 bases and J by 2 bases, with 5 bases between. The CDR3 sequence: CASSFGPYEQYF. The DNA of the CDR3 is TGTGCCAGCAGCTTCGGGCCCTACGAGCAGTACTTC.

The J gene is TRBJ1-2, the V gene TRBV28; possibly TRBD1 for D (6 bases). The germline CDR1 and CDR2 sequences are MDHEN and SYDVKM. V lost 5 bases and J lost 1, with 14 bases in between. The CDR3 contains 15 residues. The CDR3: CASSPGGGGNYGYTF. Here the CDR3 DNA reads TGTGCCAGCAGTCCAGGAGGGGGTGGTAACTATGGCTACACCTTC.

The chain combines TRBV28 with TRBJ1-1, with 9 bases that match TRBD1. CDR1 and CDR2 from the germline V gene are MDHEN and SYDVKM. With V trimmed by 6 bases and J by 0 bases, 14 bases remained unmatched. The CDR3 is made up of 18 amino acids. CDR3 sequence: CASRVGTGGGMMNTEAFF. The CDR3 DNA reads as TGTGCCAGCAGGGTAGGAACAGGGGGCGGAATGATGAACACTGAAGCTTTCTTT.

The rearrangement joins TRBV1 to TRBJ2-5; TRBD1, the table's D call, was not compared with the DNA. TRBV1 is annotated as a pseudogene. This CDR3 comprises 15 residues. As DNA, the CDR3 is TGCACCAGCAGCCAAAACAGACAGTATCTAGAGACCCAGTACTTC. It codes for CTSSQNRQYLETQYF.

This chain joins TRBV6-5 and TRBJ1-1; 11 nucleotides agree with TRBD1. With V trimmed by 5 bases and J by 4 bases, 3 bases remained unmatched. Per germline, CDR1 MNHEY and CDR2 SVGAGI. This CDR3 is built from 14 residues. This chain's CDR3 is CASSKGTGGTEAFF. The CDR3 DNA follows: TGTGCCAGCAGTAAGGGGACAGGGGGCACTGAAGCTTTCTTT.

This chain joins TRBV7-9 and TRBJ2-5; D remains unclear. Germline V gives CDR1 SEHNR, CDR2 FQNEAQ (reference sequence). V was trimmed by 0 bases and J by 4 bases, leaving 12 bases between them. The CDR3 runs 15 residues. DNA for the CDR3: TGTGCCAGCAGCTTAGCGTCGAATAGCCGAGAGACCCAGTACTTC. Encoded protein: CASSLASNSRETQYF.

V gene TRBV28 combines with J gene TRBJ2-7, with 8 bases that match TRBD2. The CDR3 is made up of 16 amino acids. The junction had 5 bases not matched to a gene; V was cut back by 1 base and J by 0 bases. Germline V gene data show CDR1 as MDHEN and CDR2 as SYDVKM. The CDR3 DNA reads as TGTGCCAGCAGTTTATACGCGGGAGGTAGCTCCTACGAGCAGTACTTC. Amino acid sequence: CASSLYAGGSSYEQYF.